The 23 T cell receptor beta chains below come from one sample, sequenced in a study of T-cell memory formation after mild COVID-19. TCRdb processed the 5' RACE reads anew with MiXCR; each CDR3 protein has one entry. Here the sample spans approximately 48,000 distinct CDR3 sequences, over 6.5% being singletons. Sequenced sample: PBMCs or a T cell subset sorted from them (not recorded which). The receptors were gathered from a young man who had mild COVID-19 (a few samples of this study predate the infection). Cell type and time point are not known.

The V gene is TRBV5-1, the J gene TRBJ1-6, with D uncertain. The germline V gene has CDR1 SGHRS and CDR2 YFSETQ. The CDR3 totals 12 residues. The germline V and J ends were trimmed by 2 bases and 11 bases, with 8 bases remaining between them. The CDR3 loop reads CASSFPGAPLHF. The CDR3 DNA reads as TGCGCCAGCAGCTTCCCAGGAGCACCCCTCCACTTT.

This clonotype was counted ten times or more. The chain uses TRBV29-1 and TRBJ2-5; D possibly corresponds to TRBD2 (5 bases). V lost 6 bases and J 5 bases, leaving 10 bases between the germline ends. Germline lookup yields CDR1 SQVTM and CDR2 ANQGSEA. CDR3 size: 11 residues. The CDR3 sequence: CSVSRGETQYF. The CDR3 DNA reads TGCAGCGTGTCCCGAGGGGAGACCCAGTACTTC. The full variable domain, in which reference TRBV29-1 and TRBJ2-5 provide the parts outside the CDR3, is SAVISQKPSRDICQRGTSLTIQCQVDSQVTMMFWYRQQPGQSLTLIATANQGSEATYESGFVIDKFPISRPNLTFSTLTVSNMSPEDSSIYLCSVSRGETQYFGPGTRLLVL.

In DNA, the CDR3 is TGTGCCAGTAGCTACTGGACAACCCGATCGACCGGGGAGCTGTTTTTT. Translated, it gives CASSYWTTRSTGELFF. This chain links TRBV19 with TRBJ2-2, with D maybe TRBD1 (5 bases). The germline V and J ends were trimmed by 6 bases and 5 bases, with 19 bases remaining between them. The CDR3 length is 16 residues. Germline V gene sequence: CDR1 LNHDA, CDR2 SQIVND (reference sequence).

This clonotype has only a few counts. V gene TRBV5-1 combines with J gene TRBJ2-5, with 7 bases matching TRBD2. This CDR3 region has 15 residues. Germline V gene data show CDR1 as SGHRS and CDR2 as YFSETQ. The junction had 5 bases not matched to a gene; V was cut back by 2 bases and J by 1 base. The CDR3 here is CASSFTGGFQETQYF. CDR3 nucleotide sequence: TGCGCCAGCAGCTTTACCGGGGGGTTCCAAGAGACCCAGTACTTC.

This clonotype showed up many times. V gene TRBV7-2 combines with J gene TRBJ1-1, with D unclear. V gave up 1 base and J gave up 9 bases, with 9 bases separating them. The CDR3 length is 12 residues. Looked up from germline, CDR1 is SGHTA and CDR2 is FQGNSA. The CDR3 DNA reads as TGTGCCAGCAGCTTAGGGCCAAGGCAAGCTTTCTTT. It specifies CASSLGPRQAFF. The full variable domain, with the rest looked up from reference TRBV7-2 and TRBJ1-1, is GAGVSQSPSNKVTEKGKDVELRCDPISGHTALYWYRQSLGQGLEFLIYFQGNSAPDKSGLPSDRFSAERTGGSVSTLTIQRTQQEDSAVYLCASSLGPRQAFFGQGTRLTVV.

In this sample, this clonotype is medium-sized. The junction departs from the called germline gene at one end, perhaps through a read error. The genes are TRBV7-2 and TRBJ1-1, with a weak D call TRBD1 (6 bases). The CDR3 covers 12 residues. Per germline, CDR1 SGHTA and CDR2 FQGNSA. The chain's CDR3 is CASSLRGTEAFF. CDR3 DNA: TGCGCCAGCAGCCTCAGGGGCACTGAAGCTTTCTTT.

The gene calls are TRBV2 and TRBJ2-5, with no clear D. CDR1 and CDR2 (germline): SNHLY, FYNNEI. The CDR3 runs 13 residues. The V end lost 5 bases, the J end lost 6 bases, and 13 bases lay between the germline ends. The CDR3: CASSFRAMQTQYF. The CDR3 DNA reads as TGTGCCAGCAGTTTTAGGGCCATGCAGACCCAGTACTTC.

The V call is TRBV5-1, the J call TRBJ2-3, with TRBD1 as a possible D gene (6 bases). V shed 3 bases and J shed 2 bases, with 13 bases lying between them. CDR1 and CDR2 from the germline V gene are SGHRS and YFSETQ. This CDR3 comprises 15 residues. The CDR3 nucleotides read TGCGCCAGCAGCTCGGACAGCCACTCCACAGATACGCAGTATTTT. Its protein is CASSSDSHSTDTQYF.

In this sample, this clonotype turned up many times. The CDR3 DNA sequence: TGTGCCAGCAGCTTATTAGCGGGCCCAAACACCGGGGAGCTGTTTTTT. Translated, it gives CASSLLAGPNTGELFF. V usage is TRBV11-2 and J usage is TRBJ2-2, with 7 bases aligning to TRBD2. The CDR3 length is 16 residues. Trimming at V came to 2 bases and at J to 2 bases, leaving 5 bases not matched to a gene. From germline, CDR1 is SGHAT and CDR2 FQNNGV.

This clonotype was found many times. The chain employs TRBV5-1 and TRBJ2-6; possible D gene TRBD2, 6 bases. V dropped 4 bases and J dropped 2 bases, with 13 bases sitting between them. This CDR3 spans 16 amino acids. Germline V gene sequence: CDR1 SGHRS, CDR2 YFSETQ. CDR3 amino acids: CASSTTSGAGANVLTF. For the CDR3, the DNA is TGCGCCAGCAGCACCACCTCGGGGGCTGGGGCCAACGTCCTGACTTTC. The variable domain in full, with the rest retrieved from reference TRBV5-1 and TRBJ2-6, is KAGVTQTPRYLIKTRGQQVTLSCSPISGHRSVSWYQQTPGQGLQFLFEYFSETQRNKGNFPGRFSGRQFSNSRSEMNVSTLELGDSALYLCASSTTSGAGANVLTFGAGSRLTVL.

This clonotype was counted at least ten times. This rearrangement joins TRBV7-7 to TRBJ2-5, with D hard to call. CDR3 size: 14 residues. V dropped 1 base and J dropped 3 bases, with 9 bases sitting between them. Per the germline V gene, CDR1 is SSHAT and CDR2 is FNYEAQ (reference sequence). The DNA for the CDR3 is TGTGCCAGCAGCTTAGGGCTCAGCGAAGAGACCCAGTACTTC. It encodes CASSLGLSEETQYF.

This clonotype was counted between two and nine times. The DNA of the CDR3 is TGCAGTGCTAGTCGCATGAACACTGAAGCTTTCTTT. Protein: CSASRMNTEAFF. The chain joins TRBV20-1 to TRBJ1-1; D remains unclear. Trimming removed 3 bases from V and 0 bases from J, with 5 bases in between. The CDR3 covers 12 residues. Germline-derived CDR1 and CDR2 are DFQATT and SNEGSKA (reference sequence).

This clonotype has at least ten counts. V and J are TRBV4-1 and TRBJ1-1, with 9 bases fitting TRBD1. This CDR3 is 15 amino acids long. Looked up from germline, CDR1 is MGHRA and CDR2 is YSYEKL. V lost 5 bases, J lost 3 bases, and 7 bases stayed unmatched. CDR3 amino acids: CASSAGTGRDTEAFF. The CDR3 DNA follows: TGCGCCAGCAGCGCCGGGACAGGGCGGGACACTGAAGCTTTCTTT.

V usage is TRBV11-2 and J usage is TRBJ1-5; D uncertain. V lost 5 bases to trimming and J lost 6 bases, with 14 bases between them. This CDR3 has 14 residues. The germline V gene has CDR1 SGHAT and CDR2 FQNNGV. CDR3 sequence: CASSPHGVIQPQHF. The CDR3 nucleotides read TGTGCCAGCAGCCCCCATGGGGTTATTCAGCCCCAGCATTTT.

The chain couples TRBV7-3 to TRBJ2-2, with TRBD2 matching 7 bases. Germline V gene lookup returns CDR1 SGHTA and CDR2 FQGTGA. V lost 0 bases, J lost 3 bases, and 7 bases stayed unmatched. This CDR3 has 17 amino acids. This CDR3 is CASSLTGLAADTGELFF. The CDR3 DNA sequence: TGTGCCAGCAGCTTAACTGGGCTAGCGGCTGACACCGGGGAGCTGTTTTTT.

The chain joins TRBV5-1 to TRBJ2-1; a possible D gene is TRBD2 (5 bases). V was pared by 3 bases and J by 6 bases, with 19 bases between. This CDR3 has 16 amino acids. The germline V gene encodes CDR1 SGHRS and CDR2 YFSETQ. The chain's CDR3 is CASSWHPEGAFNEQFF. CDR3 bases: TGCGCCAGCAGCTGGCATCCCGAGGGAGCATTCAATGAGCAGTTCTTC.

The chain employs TRBV3-1 and TRBJ1-4; D may be TRBD1 (6 bases). The CDR3 extends over 13 amino acids. CDR1 is LGHDT, CDR2 YNNKEL, per germline (reference sequence). Trimming shortened V by 6 bases and J by 10 bases, and 15 bases separated the two germline ends. The CDR3 DNA is TGTGCCAGCAGTTCCGGGACAAAGGGAAAACTGTTTTTT. It yields the protein CASSSGTKGKLFF.

This clonotype was seen repeatedly, ten times or more. The genes are TRBV4-3 and TRBJ2-1; no reliable D call. CDR1 is LGHNA, CDR2 YSLEER, per germline. This CDR3 is built from 15 residues. V was pared by 1 base and J by 0 bases, with 7 bases between. CDR3 region: CASSQGTSSYNEQFF. In nucleotides, the CDR3 is TGCGCCAGCAGCCAAGGCACGAGCTCCTACAATGAGCAGTTCTTC.

The sample holds a few counts of this clonotype. The rearrangement uses TRBV20-1 and TRBJ2-7; the match to TRBD2 covers 9 bases. Germline V gene data show CDR1 as DFQATT and CDR2 as SNEGSKA (reference sequence). The ends lost 1 base at V and 2 bases at J; junction bases unmatched: 3. This CDR3 is 14 amino acids long. CDR3 sequence (DNA): TGCAGTGCTAGAGGTCCTAGCGGGGCCTACGAGCAGTACTTC. Its protein is CSARGPSGAYEQYF.

The chain carries TRBV5-1 and TRBJ2-2, with 8 bases fitting TRBD1. J gave up 4 bases and V 4 bases, and 9 bases lay outside the gene matches. Germline CDR1 SGHRS, CDR2 YFSETQ. The length of the CDR3 is 16 residues. The CDR3 DNA reads TGCGCCAGCAGCCTCTCGACAGGGGCGAGCACCGGGGAGCTGTTTTTT. This gives the protein CASSLSTGASTGELFF.

This clonotype turned up a few times. The chain combines TRBV4-2 with TRBJ2-1; D is unclear. The CDR3 has 13 residues. The V gene lost 0 bases and the J gene lost 13 bases, with 13 bases spanning the gap. The germline V gene has CDR1 LGHNA and CDR2 YNFKEQ. CDR3 in DNA: TGTGCCAGCAGCCAAGAATTAGGAGTTACACAGTTCTTC. Translated: CASSQELGVTQFF.

In this sample, this clonotype turned up many times. This chain connects TRBV7-2 to TRBJ2-2; perhaps TRBD2 as D (5 bases). V lost 5 bases and J 1 base, leaving 11 bases between the germline ends. CDR3 length equals 15 residues. Germline-derived CDR1 and CDR2 are SGHTA and FQGNSA. The CDR3 spells CASSRGPGNTGELFF. CDR3 DNA sequence: TGTGCCAGCAGCAGAGGGCCAGGGAACACCGGGGAGCTGTTTTTT. Supplemented by reference TRBV7-2 and TRBJ2-2, the full variable domain reads GAGVSQSPSNKVTEKGKDVELRCDPISGHTALYWYRQSLGQGLEFLIYFQGNSAPDKSGLPSDRFSAERTGGSVSTLTIQRTQQEDSAVYLCASSRGPGNTGELFFGEGSRLTVL.

This clonotype has more than one count but fewer than ten. This rearrangement joins TRBV2 to TRBJ2-7; 7 positions agree with TRBD1. CDR1 and CDR2 (germline): SNHLY, FYNNEI. Germline trimming cut 5 bases from V and 6 bases from J; bases unmatched to any gene: 4. The CDR3 sequence is 12 residues long. CDR3 sequence reads: CASSQTGLEQYV. CDR3 nucleotide sequence: TGTGCCAGCAGTCAGACAGGGCTCGAGCAGTACGTC.